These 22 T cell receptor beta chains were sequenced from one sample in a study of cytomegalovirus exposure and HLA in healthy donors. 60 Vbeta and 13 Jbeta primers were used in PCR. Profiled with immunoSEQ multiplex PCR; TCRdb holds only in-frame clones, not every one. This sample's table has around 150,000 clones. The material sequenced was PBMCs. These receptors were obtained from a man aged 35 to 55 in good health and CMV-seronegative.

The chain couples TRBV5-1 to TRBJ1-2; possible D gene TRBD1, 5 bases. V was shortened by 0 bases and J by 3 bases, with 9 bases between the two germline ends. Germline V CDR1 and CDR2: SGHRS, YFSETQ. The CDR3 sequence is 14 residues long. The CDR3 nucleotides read TGCGCCAGCAGCTTGGTGCAGGGTGACTATGGCTACACCTTC. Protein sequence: CASSLVQGDYGYTF.

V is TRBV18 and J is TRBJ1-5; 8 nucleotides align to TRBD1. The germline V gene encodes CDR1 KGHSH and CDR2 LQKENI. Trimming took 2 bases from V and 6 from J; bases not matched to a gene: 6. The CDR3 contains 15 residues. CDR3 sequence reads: CASSPVGTGSQPQHF. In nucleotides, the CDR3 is TGTGCCAGCTCACCAGTCGGGACAGGAAGTCAGCCCCAGCATTTT.

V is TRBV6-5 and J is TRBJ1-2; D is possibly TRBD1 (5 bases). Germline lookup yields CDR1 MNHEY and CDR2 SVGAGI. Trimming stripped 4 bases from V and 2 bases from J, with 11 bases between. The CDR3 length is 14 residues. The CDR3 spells CASSLGGRNYGYTF. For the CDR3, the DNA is TGTGCCAGCAGTTTGGGGGGAAGAAACTATGGCTACACCTTC.

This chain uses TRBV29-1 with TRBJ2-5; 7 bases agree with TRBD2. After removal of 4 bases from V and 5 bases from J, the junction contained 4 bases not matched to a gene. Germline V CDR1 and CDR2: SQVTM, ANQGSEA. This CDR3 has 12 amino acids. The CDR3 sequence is CSVVWGGETQYF. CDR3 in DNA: TGCAGCGTTGTTTGGGGAGGGGAGACCCAGTACTTC.

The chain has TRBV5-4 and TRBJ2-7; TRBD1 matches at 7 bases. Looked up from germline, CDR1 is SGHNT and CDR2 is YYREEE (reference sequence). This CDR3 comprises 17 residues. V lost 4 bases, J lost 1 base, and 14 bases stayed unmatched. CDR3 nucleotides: TGTGCCAGCAGCCCACTATGGACAGGTGGGGATTCCTACGAGCAGTACTTC. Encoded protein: CASSPLWTGGDSYEQYF.

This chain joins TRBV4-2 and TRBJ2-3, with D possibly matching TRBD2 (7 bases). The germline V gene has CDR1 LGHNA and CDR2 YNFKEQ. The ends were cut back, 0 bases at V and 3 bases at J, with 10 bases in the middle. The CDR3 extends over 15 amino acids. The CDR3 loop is CASSQEAGATDTQYF. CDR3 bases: TGTGCCAGCAGCCAAGAGGCGGGGGCTACAGATACGCAGTATTTT.

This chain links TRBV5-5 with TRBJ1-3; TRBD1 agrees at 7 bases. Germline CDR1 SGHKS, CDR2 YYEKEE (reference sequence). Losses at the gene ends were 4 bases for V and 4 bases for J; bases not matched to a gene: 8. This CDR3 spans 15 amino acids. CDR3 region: CASSPQQGRGNTIYF. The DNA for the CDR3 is TGTGCCAGCAGCCCTCAACAGGGGAGGGGAAACACCATATATTTT.

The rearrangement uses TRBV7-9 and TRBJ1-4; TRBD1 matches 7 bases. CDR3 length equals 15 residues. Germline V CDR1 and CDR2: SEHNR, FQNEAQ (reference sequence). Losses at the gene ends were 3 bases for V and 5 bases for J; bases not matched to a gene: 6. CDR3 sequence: CASSLRTGQNEKLFF. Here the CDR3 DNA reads TGTGCCAGCAGCTTGAGGACAGGCCAAAATGAAAAACTGTTTTTT.

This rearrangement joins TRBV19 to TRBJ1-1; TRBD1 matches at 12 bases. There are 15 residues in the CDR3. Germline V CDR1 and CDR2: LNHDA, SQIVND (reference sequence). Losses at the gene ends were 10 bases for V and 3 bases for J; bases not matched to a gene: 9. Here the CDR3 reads CATGTGGVLDTEAFF. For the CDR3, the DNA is TGTGCCACCGGGACAGGGGGCGTTTTGGACACTGAAGCTTTCTTT. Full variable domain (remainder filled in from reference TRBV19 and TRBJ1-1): DGGITQSPKYLFRKEGQNVTLSCEQNLNHDAMYWYRQDPGQGLRLIYYSQIVNDFQKGDIAEGYSVSREKKESFPLTVTSAQKNPTAFYLCATGTGGVLDTEAFFGQGTRLTVV.

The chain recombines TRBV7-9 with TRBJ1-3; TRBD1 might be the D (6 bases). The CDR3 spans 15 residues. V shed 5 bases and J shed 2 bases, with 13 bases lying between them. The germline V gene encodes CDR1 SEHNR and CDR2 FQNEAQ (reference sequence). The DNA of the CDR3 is TGTGCCAGCAGCCCACCCGGGACACCTGGAAACACCATATATTTT. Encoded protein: CASSPPGTPGNTIYF.

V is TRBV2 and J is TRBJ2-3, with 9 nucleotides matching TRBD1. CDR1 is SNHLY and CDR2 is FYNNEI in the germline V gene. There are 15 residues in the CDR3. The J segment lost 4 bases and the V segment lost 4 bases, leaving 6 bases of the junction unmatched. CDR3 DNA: TGTGCCAGCAGTGCAGGGGACAGGGAGGCAGATACGCAGTATTTT. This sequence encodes CASSAGDREADTQYF.

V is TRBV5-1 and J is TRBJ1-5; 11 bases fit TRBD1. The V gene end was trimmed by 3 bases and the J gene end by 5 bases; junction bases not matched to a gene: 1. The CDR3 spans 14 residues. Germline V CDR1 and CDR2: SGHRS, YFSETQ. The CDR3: CASSWGQGDQPQHF. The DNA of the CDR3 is TGCGCCAGCAGCTGGGGACAGGGGGATCAGCCCCAGCATTTT.

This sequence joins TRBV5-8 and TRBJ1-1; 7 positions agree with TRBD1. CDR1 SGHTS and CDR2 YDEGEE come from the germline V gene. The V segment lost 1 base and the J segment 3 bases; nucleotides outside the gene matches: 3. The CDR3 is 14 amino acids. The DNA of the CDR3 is TGTGCCAGCAGCTTGAGGGGACAGTACACTGAAGCTTTCTTT. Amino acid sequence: CASSLRGQYTEAFF.

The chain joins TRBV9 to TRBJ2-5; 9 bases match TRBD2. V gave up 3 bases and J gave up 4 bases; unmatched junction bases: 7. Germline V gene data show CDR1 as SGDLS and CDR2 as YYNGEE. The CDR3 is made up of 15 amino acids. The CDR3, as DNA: TGTGCCAGCAGCGCCGGCGGGGGGGCCGTAGAGACCCAGTACTTC. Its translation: CASSAGGGAVETQYF. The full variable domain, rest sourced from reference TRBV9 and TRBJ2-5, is DSGVTQTPKHLITATGQRVTLRCSPRSGDLSVYWYQQSLDQGLQFLIQYYNGEERAKGNILERFSAQQFPDLHSELNLSSLELGDSALYFCASSAGGGAVETQYFGPGTRLLVL.

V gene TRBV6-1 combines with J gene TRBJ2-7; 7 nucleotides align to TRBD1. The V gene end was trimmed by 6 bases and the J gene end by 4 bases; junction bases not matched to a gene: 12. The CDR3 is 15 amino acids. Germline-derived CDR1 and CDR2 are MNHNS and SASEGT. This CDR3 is CASSETGPFEYEQYF. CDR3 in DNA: TGTGCCAGCAGCGAGACAGGGCCCTTCGAGTACGAGCAGTACTTC.

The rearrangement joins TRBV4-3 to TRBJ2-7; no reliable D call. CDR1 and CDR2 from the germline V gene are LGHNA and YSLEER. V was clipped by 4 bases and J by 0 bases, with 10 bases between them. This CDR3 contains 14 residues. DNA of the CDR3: TGCGCCAGCAGCCTAGACACCGGCTCCTACGAGCAGTACTTC. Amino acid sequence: CASSLDTGSYEQYF.

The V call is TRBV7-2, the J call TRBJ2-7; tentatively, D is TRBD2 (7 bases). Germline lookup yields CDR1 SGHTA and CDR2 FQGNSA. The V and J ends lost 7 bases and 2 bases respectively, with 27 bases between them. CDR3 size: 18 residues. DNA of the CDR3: TGTGCCAGCACCTTCAGGGGAGGGGGGGCCGACGTACCCTACGAGCAGTACTTC. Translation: CASTFRGGGADVPYEQYF.

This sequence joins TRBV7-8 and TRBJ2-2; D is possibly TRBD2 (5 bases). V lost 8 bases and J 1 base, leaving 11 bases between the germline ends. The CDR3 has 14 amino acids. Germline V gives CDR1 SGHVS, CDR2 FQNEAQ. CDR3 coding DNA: TGTGCCAGCGGGATAAGCGGGAACACCGGGGAGCTGTTTTTT. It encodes CASGISGNTGELFF.

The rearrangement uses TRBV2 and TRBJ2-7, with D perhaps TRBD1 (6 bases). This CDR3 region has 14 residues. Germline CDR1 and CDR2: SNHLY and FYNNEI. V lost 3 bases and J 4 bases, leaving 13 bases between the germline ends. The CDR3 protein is CASSDHGGLYEQYF. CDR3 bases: TGTGCCAGCAGTGACCATGGGGGCCTTTACGAGCAGTACTTC.

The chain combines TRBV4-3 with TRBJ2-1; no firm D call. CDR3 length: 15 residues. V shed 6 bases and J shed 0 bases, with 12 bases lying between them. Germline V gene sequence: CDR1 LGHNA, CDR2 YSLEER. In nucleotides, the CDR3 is TGCGCCAGCAGTTTCTGGTCGAGCTCCTACAATGAGCAGTTCTTC. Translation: CASSFWSSSYNEQFF.

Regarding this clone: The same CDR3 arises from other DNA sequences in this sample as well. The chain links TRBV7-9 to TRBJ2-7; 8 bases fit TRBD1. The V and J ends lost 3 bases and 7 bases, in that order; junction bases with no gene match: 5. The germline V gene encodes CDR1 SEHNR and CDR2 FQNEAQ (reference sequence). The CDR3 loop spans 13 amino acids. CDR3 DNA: TGTGCCAGCAGCTTTGGGACAGGTAGAGAGCAGTACTTC. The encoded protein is CASSFGTGREQYF.

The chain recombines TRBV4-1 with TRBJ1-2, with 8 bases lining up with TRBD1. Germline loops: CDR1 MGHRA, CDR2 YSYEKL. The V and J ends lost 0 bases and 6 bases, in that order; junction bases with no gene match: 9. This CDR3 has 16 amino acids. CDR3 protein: CASSQESQGAGDGYTF. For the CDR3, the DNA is TGCGCCAGCAGCCAAGAATCCCAGGGGGCGGGAGATGGCTACACCTTC.